These 29 T cell receptor beta chains came from one sample sequenced in a study of somatic mutations in cytotoxic T cells in rheumatoid arthritis. Repertoires were generated with immunoSEQ multiplex PCR, while TCRdb's copy carries only in-frame clones and drops some. The sample holds roughly 20,000 clones, 80% seen once. What was sequenced was CD8+ T cells sorted from blood. Receptors were obtained from an adult with rheumatoid arthritis.

The chain recombines TRBV12-5 with TRBJ2-2; 7 bases are shared with TRBD1. The CDR3 consists of 20 residues. Germline values: CDR1 LGHNT, CDR2 FRNRAP. V was clipped by 0 bases and J by 0 bases; unmatched bases: 13. In nucleotides, the CDR3 is TGTGCTAGTGGTTTGGTGTTCGGGACAGCAAATTTCGCGAACACCGGGGAGCTGTTTTTT. This encodes CASGLVFGTANFANTGELFF.

The chain employs TRBV9 and TRBJ2-1, with 7 bases aligning to TRBD1. Trimming cost V 0 bases and J 8 bases; bases outside gene matches: 5. This CDR3 region has 14 residues. The germline V gene encodes CDR1 SGDLS and CDR2 YYNGEE. The CDR3 DNA follows: TGTGCCAGCAGCGTAGGAGACAGGGCTCATGAGCAGTTCTTC. It codes for CASSVGDRAHEQFF.

This chain connects TRBV7-9 to TRBJ2-7; possibly TRBD1 or TRBD2 for D (6 bases each). This CDR3 contains 12 residues. Trimming took 8 bases from V and 7 from J, leaving 15 bases between them. CDR1 and CDR2 (germline): SEHNR, FQNEAQ (reference sequence). The CDR3 DNA reads as TGTGCCAGCGTAAGAGGAGGGGGTGAGCAGTACTTC. It is translated as CASVRGGGEQYF.

The sample holds one count of this clone. The J gene is TRBJ1-2, the V gene TRBV15; D is possibly TRBD1 (5 bases). The germline gives CDR1 LNHNV, CDR2 YYDKDF (reference sequence). The CDR3 is 19 amino acids. V was clipped by 2 bases and J by 0 bases, with 22 bases between them. As DNA, the CDR3 is TGTGCCACCAGCAGATCCCGGGCAGCCTCTGGAGGGGCTAACTATGGCTACACCTTC. Translation: CATSRSRAASGGANYGYTF. The complete variable domain, with remaining parts taken from reference TRBV15 and TRBJ1-2, reads DAMVIQNPRYQVTQFGKPVTLSCSQTLNHNVMYWYQQKSSQAPKLLFHYYDKDFNNEADTPDNFQSRRPNTSFCFLDIRSPGLGDTAMYLCATSRSRAASGGANYGYTFGSGTRLTVV.

The chain couples TRBV11-2 to TRBJ2-3; TRBD2 matches 10 bases. The CDR3 has 15 residues. Per the germline V gene, CDR1 is SGHAT and CDR2 is FQNNGV. Germline trimming cut 6 bases from V and 1 base from J; bases unmatched to any gene: 4. The chain's CDR3 is CASSWLAGGTDTQYF. The CDR3 DNA reads TGTGCCAGCAGTTGGCTAGCGGGGGGCACAGATACGCAGTATTTT. Full variable domain (remainder filled in from reference TRBV11-2 and TRBJ2-3): EAGVAQSPRYKIIEKRQSVAFWCNPISGHATLYWYQQILGQGPKLLIQFQNNGVVDDSQLPKDRFSAERLKGVDSTLKIQPAKLEDSAVYLCASSWLAGGTDTQYFGPGTRLTVL.

The chain uses TRBV18 and TRBJ2-7; possibly TRBD1 or TRBD2 for D (5 bases each). Germline V CDR1 and CDR2: KGHSH, LQKENI. V was trimmed by 2 bases and J by 5 bases, leaving 19 bases between them. The CDR3 runs to 16 residues. CDR3 sequence: CASSPGKGRIKNEQYF. CDR3 nucleotide sequence: TGTGCCAGCTCACCAGGAAAGGGACGGATTAAGAACGAGCAGTACTTC.

This clone was counted between two and nine times. The gene calls are TRBV7-3 and TRBJ1-1; D possibly corresponds to TRBD1 (5 bases). Germline CDR1 and CDR2: SGHTA and FQGTGA. The CDR3 length is 16 residues. The V and J ends lost 2 bases and 0 bases respectively, with 13 bases between them. In DNA, the CDR3 is TGTGCCAGCAGCTTACGGCCCCTGGGGGTGAACACTGAAGCTTTCTTT. Translation gives CASSLRPLGVNTEAFF.

This rearrangement joins TRBV6-1 to TRBJ1-2; no firm D call. Looked up from germline, CDR1 is MNHNS and CDR2 is SASEGT. V gave up 3 bases and J gave up 4 bases, with 12 bases separating them. The CDR3 is 14 residues long. CDR3 nucleotides: TGTGCCAGCAGTGAGGTTAGGGTCGCCTATGGCTACACCTTC. As protein: CASSEVRVAYGYTF.

This chain joins TRBV28 and TRBJ1-3; no firm D call. The V end lost 1 base, the J end lost 2 bases, and 9 bases lay between the germline ends. The CDR3 is 15 residues long. Germline V lookup: CDR1 MDHEN, CDR2 SYDVKM. The CDR3 loop reads CASSLFRTAGNTIYF. The DNA for the CDR3 is TGTGCCAGCAGTTTATTCAGGACGGCTGGAAACACCATATATTTT.

The chain combines TRBV28 with TRBJ2-5, with 7 nucleotides matching TRBD1. The CDR3 sequence is 15 residues long. With 4 bases clipped from V and 8 bases from J, the junction kept 13 bases outside the gene matches. The germline CDR1 and CDR2 sequences are MDHEN and SYDVKM. CDR3 residues: CASSSPGQTLGTQYF. Written as DNA, the CDR3 is TGTGCCAGCAGTTCCCCGGGACAGACTTTAGGAACCCAGTACTTC.

The chain uses TRBV12-5 and TRBJ1-1; weak D call: TRBD1 (5 bases). CDR1 and CDR2 (germline): LGHNT, FRNRAP. This CDR3 comprises 14 residues. Trimming cost V 5 bases and J 4 bases, with 14 bases left between them. CDR3 in DNA: TGTGCTAGTGGTCTGGACCCGGGGGGCACTGAAGCTTTCTTT. It translates to CASGLDPGGTEAFF.

This clone was picked up one time. This sequence joins TRBV6-5 and TRBJ2-1; 9 bases are shared with TRBD2. There are 15 residues in the CDR3. The germline gives CDR1 MNHEY, CDR2 SVGAGI. With V trimmed by 6 bases and J by 7 bases, 10 bases remained unmatched. In DNA form, the CDR3 reads TGTGCCAGCAGCCCGTTTAGCGGGGGAGGGAATGAGCAGTTCTTC. Translated: CASSPFSGGGNEQFF.

In DNA form, the CDR3 reads TGTGCCAGCAGCTTGGGGGTAGCACAGGGTCCTCAGCCCCAGCATTTT. It yields the protein CASSLGVAQGPQPQHF. The chain combines TRBV7-8 with TRBJ1-5; possibly TRBD1 for D (6 bases). Trimming took off 3 bases at V and 6 bases at J, with 18 bases between the two ends. Germline-derived CDR1 and CDR2 are SGHVS and FQNEAQ. The CDR3 covers 16 residues.

This clone was detected only a few times. This chain joins TRBV11-2 and TRBJ2-7; D may match TRBD1 or TRBD2 (5 bases each). The CDR3 length is 12 residues. Germline CDR1 and CDR2: SGHAT and FQNNGV. Trimming stripped 7 bases from V and 4 bases from J, with 11 bases between. CDR3 in amino acids: CASTSGRYEQYF. The CDR3 coding sequence is TGTGCCAGCACCTCGGGGCGTTACGAGCAGTACTTC.

DNA for the CDR3: TGTGCCACCCAGACAGGGGCTTATGGCTACACCTTC. This encodes CATQTGAYGYTF. The rearrangement uses TRBV15 and TRBJ1-2, with 8 nucleotides matching TRBD1. J lost 5 bases, V lost 8 bases, and 4 bases had no gene match. The CDR3 runs to 12 residues. Germline loops: CDR1 LNHNV, CDR2 YYDKDF (reference sequence).

The chain is built from TRBV9 and TRBJ2-3, with 7 bases identical to TRBD2. J gave up 6 bases and V 4 bases, and 2 bases lay outside the gene matches. The CDR3 is 12 amino acids. Germline V gene sequence: CDR1 SGDLS, CDR2 YYNGEE. CDR3 amino acids: CASSREADTQYF. The CDR3 coding sequence is TGTGCCAGCAGCCGGGAGGCGGATACGCAGTATTTT. The full variable domain, rest sourced from reference TRBV9 and TRBJ2-3, is DSGVTQTPKHLITATGQRVTLRCSPRSGDLSVYWYQQSLDQGLQFLIQYYNGEERAKGNILERFSAQQFPDLHSELNLSSLELGDSALYFCASSREADTQYFGPGTRLTVL.

This clone was counted only a few times. The V and J genes are TRBV27 and TRBJ2-7; the match to TRBD2 covers 9 bases. Trimming at V came to 6 bases and at J to 6 bases, leaving 9 bases not matched to a gene. Germline lookup yields CDR1 MNHEY and CDR2 SMNVEV (reference sequence). CDR3 length: 14 residues. CDR3 amino acids: CASSPGTSPREQYF. Here the CDR3 DNA reads TGTGCCAGCAGCCCCGGGACTAGCCCCCGCGAGCAGTACTTC.

V gene TRBV7-9 combines with J gene TRBJ2-7; 10 bases match TRBD1. The junction had 10 bases not matched to a gene; V was cut back by 5 bases and J by 0 bases. The CDR3 is 17 amino acids. The germline V gene has CDR1 SEHNR and CDR2 FQNEAQ (reference sequence). CDR3 sequence reads: CASSHRTGGPSSYEQYF. As DNA, the CDR3 is TGTGCCAGCAGCCATAGGACAGGGGGACCTAGCTCCTACGAGCAGTACTTC.

This chain links TRBV9 with TRBJ2-5, with D tentatively TRBD1 or TRBD2 (5 bases each). The CDR3 has 11 residues. Germline CDR1 and CDR2: SGDLS and YYNGEE. The germline V and J ends were trimmed by 3 bases and 10 bases, with 10 bases remaining between them. The CDR3 sequence is CASSATGLQYF. CDR3 coding DNA: TGTGCCAGCAGCGCCACAGGACTCCAGTACTTC. Looking up the rest from reference TRBV9 and TRBJ2-5 gives the full variable domain: DSGVTQTPKHLITATGQRVTLRCSPRSGDLSVYWYQQSLDQGLQFLIQYYNGEERAKGNILERFSAQQFPDLHSELNLSSLELGDSALYFCASSATGLQYFGPGTRLLVL.

Worth noting for this clone: Sequence at one end of the junction differs from germline and may be a read error. The rearrangement uses TRBV11-3 and TRBJ2-3; D is ambiguous. Germline V gene lookup returns CDR1 SGHNT and CDR2 YENEEA. The CDR3 length is 11 residues. The CDR3, as DNA: TGTGCCAGCAGCTCGGGCCTGGTTGAGGAGTTT. Protein product: CASSSGLVEEF.

The chain employs TRBV5-1 and TRBJ2-1, with 11 nucleotides matching TRBD1. The CDR3 extends over 15 amino acids. The J segment lost 6 bases and the V segment lost 1 base, leaving 3 bases of the junction unmatched. Per the germline V gene, CDR1 is SGHRS and CDR2 is YFSETQ. Here the CDR3 reads CASSLRTGGLNEQFF. For the CDR3, the DNA is TGCGCCAGCAGCTTGAGGACAGGGGGCCTCAATGAGCAGTTCTTC. The whole variable domain, remainder taken from reference TRBV5-1 and TRBJ2-1, is KAGVTQTPRYLIKTRGQQVTLSCSPISGHRSVSWYQQTPGQGLQFLFEYFSETQRNKGNFPGRFSGRQFSNSRSEMNVSTLELGDSALYLCASSLRTGGLNEQFFGPGTRLTVL.

The chain has TRBV29-1 and TRBJ2-7; TRBD1 matches 11 bases. The CDR3 extends over 16 amino acids. The V gene's germline CDR1 is SQVTM and CDR2 ANQGSEA. Unmatched junction bases numbered 9, after V lost 1 base and J lost 4 bases. This chain's CDR3 is CSVEGSAGQGEYEQYF. CDR3 in DNA: TGCAGCGTTGAAGGTTCGGCGGGACAGGGGGAATACGAGCAGTACTTC.

This clone was picked up a small number of times. The chain combines TRBV9 with TRBJ1-1; weak D call: TRBD1 (5 bases). The germline V and J ends were trimmed by 5 bases and 1 base, with 9 bases remaining between them. This CDR3 has 13 amino acids. Germline V gene sequence: CDR1 SGDLS, CDR2 YYNGEE. CDR3 sequence reads: CASRFRENTEAFF. CDR3 bases: TGTGCCAGCAGATTCAGGGAGAACACTGAAGCTTTCTTT. Complete variable domain (other parts from reference TRBV9 and TRBJ1-1): DSGVTQTPKHLITATGQRVTLRCSPRSGDLSVYWYQQSLDQGLQFLIQYYNGEERAKGNILERFSAQQFPDLHSELNLSSLELGDSALYFCASRFRENTEAFFGQGTRLTVV.

J is TRBJ1-2 and V is TRBV7-9; a possible D gene is TRBD1 (6 bases). Trimming took off 5 bases at V and 8 bases at J, with 21 bases between the two ends. Germline CDR1 and CDR2: SEHNR and FQNEAQ (reference sequence). This CDR3 region has 15 residues. The CDR3, as DNA: TGTGCCAGCAGCCCCGTGATGCGGACAGACCAGGGCTACACCTTC. Protein: CASSPVMRTDQGYTF. The whole variable domain, remainder taken from reference TRBV7-9 and TRBJ1-2, is DTGVSQNPRHKITKRGQNVTFRCDPISEHNRLYWYRQTLGQGPEFLTYFQNEAQLEKSRLLSDRFSAERPKGSFSTLEIQRTEQGDSAMYLCASSPVMRTDQGYTFGSGTRLTVV.

The chain links TRBV25-1 to TRBJ2-1; D unclear. The CDR3 has 11 residues. Trimming stripped 1 base from V and 10 bases from J, with 5 bases between. CDR1 is MGHDK, CDR2 SYGVNS, per germline. Written as DNA, the CDR3 is TGTGCCAGCAGTGAATCCAGAGAGCAGTTCTTC. Translated: CASSESREQFF.

This chain uses TRBV9 with TRBJ1-2; no firm D call. The CDR3 length is 12 residues. Germline V gives CDR1 SGDLS, CDR2 YYNGEE. The V and J ends lost 4 bases and 4 bases respectively, with 8 bases between them. The chain's CDR3 is CASSRRTYGYTF. As DNA, the CDR3 is TGTGCCAGCAGCAGGCGGACCTATGGCTACACCTTC. The whole variable domain, remainder taken from reference TRBV9 and TRBJ1-2, is DSGVTQTPKHLITATGQRVTLRCSPRSGDLSVYWYQQSLDQGLQFLIQYYNGEERAKGNILERFSAQQFPDLHSELNLSSLELGDSALYFCASSRRTYGYTFGSGTRLTVV.

The CDR3 DNA follows: TGTGCCAGCAGTAGCACGACGGAAGTTGGGTCCCAGCAGTACTTC. As protein: CASSSTTEVGSQQYF. The chain joins TRBV6-6 to TRBJ2-7; D not resolved. The CDR3 runs to 15 residues. Trimming removed 5 bases at V and 8 bases at J, with 22 bases between. Germline loops: CDR1 MNHNY, CDR2 SVGAGI (reference sequence).

V is TRBV27 and J is TRBJ1-2, with TRBD1 matching over 11 bases. Trimming cost V 2 bases and J 8 bases; bases outside gene matches: 7. The CDR3 consists of 15 residues. Germline V CDR1 and CDR2: MNHEY, SMNVEV (reference sequence). CDR3 sequence (DNA): TGTGCCAGCAGTTTAAGTTGGGGACAGGGGGTCGGCTACACCTTC. This gives the protein CASSLSWGQGVGYTF.

CDR3 in amino acids: CASSGGGVQETQYF. DNA for the CDR3: TGTGCCAGTAGTGGGGGAGGGGTCCAAGAGACCCAGTACTTC. The rearrangement joins TRBV19 to TRBJ2-5; TRBD2 matches at 7 bases. This CDR3 is 14 amino acids long. Germline V lookup: CDR1 LNHDA, CDR2 SQIVND (reference sequence). V lost 5 bases to trimming and J lost 1 base; unmatched junction nucleotides: 4. Full variable domain (outside the CDR3, taken from reference TRBV19 and TRBJ2-5): DGGITQSPKYLFRKEGQNVTLSCEQNLNHDAMYWYRQDPGQGLRLIYYSQIVNDFQKGDIAEGYSVSREKKESFPLTVTSAQKNPTAFYLCASSGGGVQETQYFGPGTRLLVL.